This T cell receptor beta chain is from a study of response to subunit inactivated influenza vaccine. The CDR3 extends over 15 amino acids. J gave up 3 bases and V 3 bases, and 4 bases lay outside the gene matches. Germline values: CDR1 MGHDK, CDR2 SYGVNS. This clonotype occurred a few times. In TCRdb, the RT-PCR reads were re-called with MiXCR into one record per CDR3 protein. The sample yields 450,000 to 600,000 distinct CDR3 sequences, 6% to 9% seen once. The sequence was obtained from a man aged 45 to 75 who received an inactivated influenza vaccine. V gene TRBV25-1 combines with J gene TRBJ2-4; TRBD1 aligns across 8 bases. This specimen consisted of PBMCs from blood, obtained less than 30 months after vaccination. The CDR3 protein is CASSDRGPVKNIQYF. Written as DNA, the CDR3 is TGTGCCAGCAGTGACAGGGGGCCGGTCAAAAACATTCAGTACTTC.